This T cell receptor (beta chain) stems from a study of shared T cell receptors in the human thymus. Method: immunoSEQ multiplex PCR; TCRdb's copy keeps in-frame clones and lacks some. The table lists roughly 700,000 clones, roughly 88% of them singletons, with around 0.01% in the top ten. The table lists this clone with a few counts. The CDR3 length is 18 residues. Germline CDR1 is LNHDA and CDR2 is SQIVND (reference sequence). The V gene end was trimmed by 3 bases and the J gene end by 0 bases; junction bases not matched to a gene: 12. The same data also contributed to another study, on human thymus T cells. From that second work: Thymus was obtained from resections taken during corrective heart surgery. It looked as if thymic and blood repertoires used V and J genes in a biased way.

The rearrangement joins TRBV19 to TRBJ2-3, with 7 bases identical to TRBD2. Source material: thymocytes. This sequence was found in a boy younger than two with a congenital heart defect. CDR3 sequence: CASSIRWLASGSTDTQYF. The DNA for the CDR3 is TGTGCCAGTAGTATTAGGTGGTTGGCTAGCGGAAGCACAGATACGCAGTATTTT.